The 10 T cell receptor beta chains below come from one sample, sequenced in a study of PD-1 blockade in classical Hodgkin lymphoma. Sequencing was performed with immunoSEQ multiplex PCR; in TCRdb, only in-frame clones are kept and a portion is missing. Seen here are around 50,000 clones, under 80% observed once, and the top ten hold approximately 12%. Time point reported: cycle 4 day 1 (C4D1), after more than 5 weeks of nivolumab. Relapse after autologous stem cell transplantation occurred in every patient, and brentuximab vedotin exposure varied. The input for sequencing was peripheral blood mononuclear cells (PBMCs), taken before the fourth cycle of nivolumab. These receptors were collected from a human donor with classical Hodgkin lymphoma.

The V gene is TRBV11-3, the J gene TRBJ2-3, with D possibly TRBD2 on 5 matching bases. Germline CDR1 reads SGHNT; CDR2 reads YENEEA. This CDR3 has 14 residues. The germline V and J ends were trimmed by 5 bases and 1 base, with 10 bases remaining between them. CDR3 DNA sequence: TGTGCCAGCAGCCCAACGCGGGGCACAGATACGCAGTATTTT. Protein product: CASSPTRGTDTQYF.

The chain carries TRBV19 and TRBJ2-7, with TRBD2 identical over 13 bases. There are 16 residues in the CDR3. J gave up 8 bases and V 6 bases, and 13 bases lay outside the gene matches. The germline CDR1 and CDR2 sequences are LNHDA and SQIVND (reference sequence). The CDR3 DNA is TGTGCCAGTAGCGCCGGGACTAGCGGGATCTCCTTCAAGCAGTACTTC. This encodes CASSAGTSGISFKQYF.

The chain combines TRBV7-2 with TRBJ1-2, with D unclear. Trimming left V 1 base short and J 7 bases short, with 10 bases between. From germline, CDR1 is SGHTA and CDR2 FQGNSA. The CDR3 has 13 amino acids. This chain's CDR3 is CASSLGQALGYTF. The DNA for the CDR3 is TGTGCCAGCAGCTTAGGGCAGGCACTTGGCTACACCTTC.

This sequence joins TRBV28 and TRBJ1-4; D is possibly TRBD1 (5 bases). The CDR3 has 13 amino acids. The V end lost 7 bases, the J end lost 8 bases, and 14 bases lay between the germline ends. CDR1 is MDHEN, CDR2 SYDVKM, per germline. The CDR3 nucleotides read TGTGCCAGCATGGGGACCCGCCGAGAAAAACTGTTTTTT. It translates to CASMGTRREKLFF.

This clone was recorded only once. The chain employs TRBV27 and TRBJ1-4; D remains unclear. The CDR3 totals 14 residues. Germline lookup yields CDR1 MNHEY and CDR2 SMNVEV (reference sequence). V shed 4 bases and J shed 0 bases, with 6 bases lying between them. The CDR3 here is CASSSLATNEKLFF. In DNA form, the CDR3 reads TGTGCCAGCAGTTCATTAGCAACTAATGAAAAACTGTTTTTT. Full variable domain (remainder filled in from reference TRBV27 and TRBJ1-4): EAQVTQNPRYLITVTGKKLTVTCSQNMNHEYMSWYRQDPGLGLRQIYYSMNVEVTDKGDVPEGYKVSRKEKRNFPLILESPSPNQTSLYFCASSSLATNEKLFFGSGTQLSVL.

This chain connects TRBV19 to TRBJ2-1; tentative D call: TRBD1 (5 bases). Germline-derived CDR1 and CDR2 are LNHDA and SQIVND (reference sequence). V was trimmed by 3 bases and J by 8 bases, leaving 14 bases between them. This CDR3 comprises 14 residues. CDR3 protein: CASSIRQKRDEQFF. The CDR3 region has the DNA TGTGCCAGTAGTATCAGACAGAAAAGGGATGAGCAGTTCTTC.

The chain carries TRBV6-1 and TRBJ1-2; 9 bases map to TRBD1. This CDR3 region has 13 residues. The V segment lost 7 bases and the J segment 8 bases; nucleotides outside the gene matches: 8. Germline CDR1 and CDR2: MNHNS and SASEGT. In DNA, the CDR3 is TGTGCCAGCATCGGGACAGGGAAAGAGGGCTACACCTTC. Amino acid sequence: CASIGTGKEGYTF.

The chain combines TRBV21-1 with TRBJ2-1; the D call in the table, TRBD2, was not verified against the DNA. TRBV21-1 is described as a pseudogene. This CDR3 has 24 residues. The CDR3 reads CASSKFPRTIGSPFPLCSYNEQFF. The CDR3 region has the DNA TGTGCCAGCAGCAAGTTTCCCCGGACTATCGGCAGCCCCTTCCCACTGTGCTCCTACAATGAGCAGTTCTTC.

This clone has a handful of counts. A junction boundary mismatches the germline segment, possibly from a read error. The chain uses TRBV27 and TRBJ2-7; 11 positions match TRBD1. Germline V lookup: CDR1 MNHEY, CDR2 SMNVEV (reference sequence). The CDR3 length is 14 residues. The CDR3 DNA sequence: TGTGCCACCAGTGAGGGACAGGGGGGTGCCGAGCAGTACTTC. It codes for CATSEGQGGAEQYF.

The chain recombines TRBV7-3 with TRBJ2-1; TRBD2 matches 10 bases. Germline CDR1 is SGHTA and CDR2 is FQGTGA. Trimming took 4 bases from V and 5 from J; bases not matched to a gene: 8. There are 16 residues in the CDR3. The CDR3 nucleotides read TGTGCCAGCAGCTCCTATAGCGGGAGGCCGCACAATGAGCAGTTCTTC. Translation: CASSSYSGRPHNEQFF.